This T cell receptor (beta chain) was sequenced for a study of blood T cell repertoires in COVID-19. Study as a whole: The United States, Italy and Spain provided the acute and convalescent COVID-19 samples. PBMCs, B-cell-depleted T cells, or T cells were the source of the cDNA or gDNA that made up the material.

Methods used by the authors: Amplified reference gene primers provided the basis for estimating nucleated cell counts. Data came from immunoSEQ multiplex PCR; TCRdb stores just in-frame clones and leaves some out. V, J and clone size are taken as reported in that table, and D and trimming were inferred from the DNA itself. The sample has about 130,000 clones; approximately 81% are singletons. The CDR3 has 14 residues. Germline lookup yields CDR1 MGHRA and CDR2 YSYEKL. V shed 5 bases and J shed 0 bases, with 11 bases lying between them. Source material: peripheral blood. This chain connects TRBV4-1 to TRBJ2-7; D is unclear. The origin of this receptor is a man in his 60s with acute or convalescent COVID-19. The CDR3 region has the DNA TGCGCCAGCAGCACCAGCCGGAGCTCCTACGAGCAGTACTTC. Its translation is CASSTSRSSYEQYF.